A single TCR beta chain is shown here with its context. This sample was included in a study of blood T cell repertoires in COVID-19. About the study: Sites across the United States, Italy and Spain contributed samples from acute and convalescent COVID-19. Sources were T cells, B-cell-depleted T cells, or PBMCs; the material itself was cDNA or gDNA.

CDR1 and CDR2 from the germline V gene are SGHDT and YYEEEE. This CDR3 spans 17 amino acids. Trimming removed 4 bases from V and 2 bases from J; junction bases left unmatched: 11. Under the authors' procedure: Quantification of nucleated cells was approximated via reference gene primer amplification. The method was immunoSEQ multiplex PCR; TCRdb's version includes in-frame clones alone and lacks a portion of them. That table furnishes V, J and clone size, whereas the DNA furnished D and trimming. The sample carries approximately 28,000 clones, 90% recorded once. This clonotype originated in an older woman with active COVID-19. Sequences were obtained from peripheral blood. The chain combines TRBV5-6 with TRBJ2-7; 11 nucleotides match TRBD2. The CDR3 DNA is TGTGCCAGCAGCGGCTCCCTACTAGCGGGGGTAACCTACGAGCAGTACTTC. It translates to CASSGSLLAGVTYEQYF.